This TCR beta chain was identified during a study of cytomegalovirus exposure and HLA in healthy donors (dated by TCRdb to 2015 to 2018). Context from the whole study: An earlier analysis of more than 550 of the donors reported 276 Gb of sequence data and 117 million unique TCR beta sequences obtained from 180 million or so T cells. An early release covering over 500 HLA-typed donors comprised 250 to 350 gigabases of sequencing data and around 80 million unique TCR sequences. Among the roughly 410 genotyped donors, around 81% belonged to the genetic ancestry cluster associated with self-reported Caucasian donors. The study aimed to test whether signatures of past pathogen exposure could be identified by cataloging public T cell receptors. Using immunosequencing, the study profiled T cell repertoires from roughly 650 subjects and related those repertoires to cytomegalovirus serostatus. In addition to the first cohort of hundreds of subjects, a separate validation cohort of approximately 130 different subjects was used. High-throughput TCR immunosequencing, statistical association of individual TCRs with disease status, and machine learning were combined to predict cytomegalovirus infection status. To study patterns of TCR occurrence, a later analysis re-analyzed previously published TCR beta repertoires from 500 to 850 donors and added high-resolution HLA genotyping. Rather than drawing on any new phenotypic data, the later analysis identified candidate immune exposures from TCR beta sequences and the way those sequences occurred across donors. An earlier analysis of approximately 580 of the donors used high-throughput TCR beta sequencing to judge whether each TCR beta V gene segment behaved as functional or pseudogenic. Donor age, sex, ethnicity and CMV serostatus were compiled together with the repertoire data. In a later genetic analysis, genome-wide SNP genotypes for about 65% of the roughly 700 donors were used, and that subset was treated as a discovery cohort. Every repertoire in the discovery cohort had been generated on one and the same sequencing platform. HLA typing covered class I and class II loci at four-digit resolution. Typing coverage differed by locus: A, B, C, DRB1 and DQB1 were typed in roughly 620-640 donors, DQA1 in 500 to 550, DPA1 in 600 to 610, and DPB1 in around 490. A few DR-DQ haplotypes were treated as single units for association and clustering because of strong linkage in the cohort. Across around 400 genotyped donors of the cohort, an average of 235,054 unique TCR beta nucleotide sequences per donor were sequenced, and approximately 19% of those sequences were non-productive. Results the study describes overall, beyond this receptor: Most CMV-associated TCR beta chains appeared to be HLA-restricted in a later analysis, and the HLA associations seemed to be driven largely by CMV exposure. V-gene and J-gene trimming of TCR beta chains was associated with a missense DCLRE1C variant in a later genetic analysis, and the association was replicated in an independent cohort. A further reported finding was that TCR beta sequences accurately predicted the HLA-A and HLA-B alleles for most subjects in the first cohort. According to a later analysis, parvovirus B19, influenza, CMV and Epstein-Barr virus appeared linked to several top co-occurrence clusters. Some IMGT-functional V segments, including TRBV6-2 and TRBV6-3, could not be told apart with the 87-base-pair reads, so those segments were excluded. In an earlier analysis of 587 of the donors, most TCR beta V segments appeared in productive rearrangements about 90% or about 30% of the time, broadly matching IMGT annotations. Because HLA typing was missing for some donors at each locus, association tests included only the typed subset. The classifier was reported to diagnose cytomegalovirus status with high specificity and sensitivity in both the original and validation cohorts. Because counts were too low, seventeen rarely observed V segments, including chromosome 9 orphons, were left out of the earlier analysis of approximately 580 of the donors. Correlated functional status among segregating V segments might be attributable to linkage disequilibrium, but an unknown experimental factor could not be ruled out. A total of fewer than 200 TCR beta chains were listed by the study as associated with cytomegalovirus. The authors suggested that the approach could potentially be extended to other disease states and immunological phenotypes. In a later analysis, TCR association rates were found to vary across HLA loci, with the most associated TCRs seen for DRB1 alleles and the fewest for HLA-C alleles. Specific HLA alleles were associated with 16,951 TCR beta sequences at a false discovery rate of 0.05 in a later analysis. A later genetic analysis reported fewer N-insertions in productive TCRs among donors in an Asian-associated ancestry cluster than the roughly 640-donor mean. A cluster of highly shared sequence variants was judged likely to represent a technical artifact of the sequencing pipeline. In a later analysis, HLA-associated TCR beta chains were found to be more clonally expanded and to have lower generation probabilities than equally common non-associated chains. A few of the identified cytomegalovirus-associated TCR beta chains were confirmed in vitro to be specific for cytomegalovirus antigens. In this cohort, only TCR beta chains were sequenced, and detectable features were limited by the absence of alpha or paired-chain data. While some public TCRs were present in many individuals, most TCR sequences turned up only very rarely across donors. When HLA alleles, especially DR and DQ, strongly co-occurred, attributing TCR associations to individual alleles was difficult. The presence/absence analyses assumed that sequencing depth was roughly uniform across donors, and that assumption may not be true. For the cohort, immune exposure information was limited to CMV serostatus.

V gives up 1 base and J gives up 6 bases, and the segment between their germline ends measures 13 bases. From the cysteine up to the phenylalanine, the CDR3 has a length of 14 residues. This entry keeps only the CDR3 DNA: 42 bases, framed from base 1. The cohort consisted of 600 to 700 healthy bone marrow donors. At the time of sampling, every cohort member was nominally healthy, though immune exposures that went unrecorded were likely present. The donor was CMV seronegative and was included in the group of under 450 seronegative cohort members. Every donor gave a peripheral blood sample, and the peripheral blood mononuclear cells from that sample were used for TCR beta sequencing. Genomic DNA was extracted from the blood cell samples with the Qiagen DNeasy Blood Extraction Kit. Library preparation used the immunoSEQ multiplex PCR assay. A mixture of 60 forward primers for TCR Vbeta segments and 13 reverse primers for TCR Jbeta segments was used in the multiplex PCR. The CDR3 region of rearranged TCR beta genes was amplified from genomic DNA with a multiplex PCR assay. The Illumina HiSeq System was used to sequence the amplified TCR beta libraries as 87-base-pair reads. Per the original workflow: Across the roughly 700 repertoires, a later analysis counted 80 million or so unique TCR beta chains, around 11 million of which were shared by at least two donors. A nearest-neighbor algorithm error-corrected the raw reads and collapsed the reads into unique sequences, merging closely related sequences to remove PCR and sequencing errors. To assign V, D and J gene segments, CDR3 sequences were aligned to IMGT reference sequences. For a sequence to be retained, a match of at least six nucleotides was required to both a V gene segment and a J gene segment. A rearrangement was called productive if the CDR3 had no stop codons and remained in frame with V and J, and every other rearrangement was called non-productive. Following IMGT convention, CDR3 was defined as the stretch from the second conserved V-encoded cysteine up to the conserved J-encoded phenylalanine. The earlier analysis of about 500 of the donors excluded sequences that lacked an unambiguous match to a single V gene segment. In an earlier analysis of roughly 600 of the donors, a V segment was called functional when productive rearrangements were above 56.7%, and segregating when the standard deviation between donors exceeded 5%. A statistical classification framework was built to diagnose cytomegalovirus status from the catalog of TCR beta chain sequences. A later analysis assigned V and J genes by comparing TCR nucleotide sequences with IMGT/GENE-DB human TR gene sequences. The TCRdist pipeline was used in a later analysis to assign CDR3 sequences and most-parsimonious VDJ recombination scenarios. A later analysis defined each TCR beta chain by its CDR3 amino acid sequence plus V-gene family, and excluded reads lacking a unique V-gene family. In a later analysis, 550 to 650 highly shared, low-generation-probability nucleotide sequences were removed to address suspected cross-contamination and a sequencing artifact. For each public chain, a later analysis derived a clonal expansion index from normalized ranks of inferred template counts within each repertoire. In a later analysis, generation probabilities were computed using a VDJ recombination model fitted to out-of-frame rearrangements, and the results were checked against IGoR. Hypergeometric tests were used in a later analysis to score TCR-TCR, TCR-HLA and TCR-CMV co-occurrence, with a repertoire-size bias correction applied to the TCR pairs. In a later analysis, false discovery rates were estimated by permuting HLA or CMV assignments 20 times. In a later analysis, co-occurring TCRs were grouped using DBSCAN, with TCRdist sequence similarity added in when clustering inside HLA-allele-positive subsets. For co-occurrence clustering, repertoires with fewer than 30,000 or more than 120,000 public chains were excluded, along with five or six repertoires with anomalous nucleotide sharing. TCRdb obtained this table from immuneACCESS and retained in-frame rearrangements with V and J assigned. These tables miss some clones; where compared with another copy, unresolved V genes account for less than half of the shortfall, and the remainder is unexplained. V, J and clone size were drawn from that table, and D and trimming were deduced from the DNA. The sample data list around 130,000 clones, and 75% to 85% of these were observed just once. 3% to 3.5% of the sample rests with the top ten.

With regard to this clone: The antigen it binds to is not known. No much larger clonotype is one base removed from it; base qualities were not supplied.

Material for sequencing was PBMCs. This receptor chain uses TRBV23-1 and TRBJ2-7, with TRBD1 tentatively as D gene (6 bases match). TRBV23-1 is labeled an ORF, and its function is uncertain. The TCR originated in a male donor in good health and CMV-seronegative. In nucleotide form, the sequence is TGCGCCAGCAGTCAATGCGCAGGGGCAACCGAGCAGTACTTC. Translated, this is CASSQCAGATEQYF.